These T cell receptor beta chains were read from a single sample in a study of cytomegalovirus exposure and HLA in healthy donors. TCRdb's table, derived via immunoSEQ multiplex PCR, lists solely in-frame clones and lacks some. The sample yields around 200,000 clones, around 83% seen once. Sequenced: PBMCs. The receptors derive from a man aged 45 to 65 in good health and CMV-seronegative. CDR3s include the opening cysteine and the closing phenylalanine or tryptophan. D genes are given only for firm matches. For some rows the clone size is stated as once, few or many, or as a class when expanded; others skip it.

V: TRBV7-2
D: .
J: TRBJ2-3
size: once
CDR3: CASSSYTDTQYF
DNA: TGTGCCAGCAGCTCGTACACAGATACGCAGTATTTT

V: TRBV5-6
D: .
J: TRBJ1-4
size: few
CDR3: CASSWGRGGKLFF
DNA: TGTGCCAGCAGCTGGGGCCGGGGAGGAAAACTGTTTTTT

V: TRBV19
D: .
J: TRBJ1-6
size: .
CDR3: CASSRDPGQPNSPLHF
DNA: TGTGCCAGTAGTAGGGACCCGGGACAACCTAATTCACCCCTCCACTTT

V: TRBV7-9
D: .
J: TRBJ2-1
size: .
CDR3: CASSPRLVSYNEQFF
DNA: TGTGCCAGCAGCCCCCGACTTGTCTCCTACAATGAGCAGTTCTTC

V: TRBV2
D: TRBD2
J: TRBJ2-3
size: .
CDR3: CASRASGGAPDTQYF
DNA: TGTGCCAGCCGGGCTAGCGGGGGGGCCCCAGATACGCAGTATTTT

V: TRBV6-5
D: .
J: TRBJ2-7
size: .
CDR3: CASSYVGGEQYF
DNA: TGTGCCAGCAGTTACGTGGGGGGCGAGCAGTACTTC

V: TRBV27
D: .
J: TRBJ2-5
size: .
CDR3: CAVRVRETQYF
DNA: TGTGCCGTCCGGGTACGAGAGACCCAGTACTTC

V: TRBV19
D: TRBD1
J: TRBJ2-5
size: once
CDR3: CASSIGQGIETQYF
DNA: TGTGCCAGTAGTATAGGACAGGGAATAGAGACCCAGTACTTC

V: TRBV20-1
D: .
J: TRBJ2-5
size: once
CDR3: CSAMSETQYF
DNA: TGCAGTGCTATGTCGGAGACCCAGTACTTC

V: TRBV4-2
D: TRBD1
J: TRBJ1-5
size: .
CDR3: CASSQGPGQGGQPQHF
DNA: TGTGCCAGCAGCCAAGGCCCGGGACAGGGAGGTCAGCCCCAGCATTTT

V: TRBV5-5
D: TRBD1
J: TRBJ1-1
size: once
CDR3: CASSLTGQMNTKAFF
DNA: TGTGCCAGCAGCTTGACGGGACAGATGAACACTAAAGCTTTCTTT

V: TRBV7-2
D: TRBD1
J: TRBJ2-2
size: .
CDR3: CASSSRVGGANTGELFF
DNA: TGTGCCAGCAGCTCGCGCGTAGGGGGCGCGAACACCGGGGAGCTGTTTTTT

V: TRBV15
D: TRBD1
J: TRBJ2-3
size: .
CDR3: CATSRTTSRDRDTQYF
DNA: TGTGCCACCAGCAGAACGACCTCCCGGGACAGGGATACGCAGTATTTT